This T cell receptor (beta chain) emerged from a study of blood T cell repertoires in COVID-19. Study in general: Whether acute or convalescent, the COVID-19 samples came from the United States, Italy and Spain.

In the source study's methods: Estimated nucleated cell counts came from reference gene primer amplification. Measured with immunoSEQ multiplex PCR; TCRdb has only the in-frame clones, and not every one. Clone size and the V and J calls come from that table; the DNA yielded D and trimming. The table shows fewer than 250,000 clones, with about 88% occurring only once. The receptor was derived from a man aged 65 to 79 with acute or convalescent COVID-19. Source material: peripheral blood.

The CDR3 region is CSVGDTWNTEAFF. CDR3 coding DNA: TGCAGTGTAGGGGACACTTGGAACACTGAAGCTTTCTTT. This chain uses TRBV29-1 with TRBJ1-1; D is perhaps TRBD1 (6 bases). Looked up from germline, CDR1 is SQVTM and CDR2 is ANQGSEA. The CDR3 runs to 13 residues.